The 23 T cell receptor beta chains below were found in one sample sequenced in a study of blood T cells in healthy people across ages. The authors ran a second PCR of 7 to 11 cycles using a sample-barcoded 5' primer and a J-beta primer mix. TCRdb reanalysed the 5' RACE reads using MiXCR and keeps one entry per CDR3 protein. Of hundreds of thousands of distinct CDR3 sequences in the sample, more than 40% are singletons; the top ten hold around 21%. Material: blood. These receptor sequences come from a man aged 55 to 69 in good health.

In its sample, this clonotype was seen once. V usage is TRBV15 and J usage is TRBJ2-5; 10 nucleotides agree with TRBD2. Germline V lookup: CDR1 LNHNV, CDR2 YYDKDF (reference sequence). V lost 1 base to trimming and J lost 1 base; unmatched junction nucleotides: 15. The CDR3 consists of 20 residues. Written as DNA, the CDR3 is TGTGCCACCAGCAGAGGAAAGGGGGCTAGCGGGGGCGTAATCCAAGAGACCCAGTACTTC. Residues: CATSRGKGASGGVIQETQYF. The complete variable domain, with remaining parts taken from reference TRBV15 and TRBJ2-5, reads DAMVIQNPRYQVTQFGKPVTLSCSQTLNHNVMYWYQQKSSQAPKLLFHYYDKDFNNEADTPDNFQSRRPNTSFCFLDIRSPGLGDTAMYLCATSRGKGASGGVIQETQYFGPGTRLLVL.

Worth noting for this clonotype: At one end, the junction sequence differs from germline, possibly due to a read error. This chain connects TRBV12-3 or TRBV12-4 to TRBJ1-1, with a weak D call TRBD1 (5 bases). This CDR3 is built from 15 residues. CDR3 region: CAGRPQQGLDTEAFF. DNA of the CDR3: TGTGCCGGCAGACCCCAGCAGGGTTTGGACACTGAAGCTTTCTTT.

This clonotype turned up a few times. This chain connects TRBV4-3 to TRBJ2-1; D ambiguous. Germline assignment: CDR1 LGHNA and CDR2 YSLEER. Trimming removed 1 base from V and 7 bases from J, with 8 bases in between. The CDR3 has 13 residues. Written as DNA, the CDR3 is TGCGCCAGCAGCCAAGGGACCCCTAATGAGCAGTTCTTC. This encodes CASSQGTPNEQFF.

This clonotype was observed a handful of times. At one end, the junction sequence differs from germline, possibly due to a read error. J is TRBJ1-1 and V is TRBV4-3, with a weak D call TRBD1 (5 bases). Germline V gene data show CDR1 as LGHNA and CDR2 as YSLEER. The CDR3 extends over 13 amino acids. CDR3 sequence (DNA): TGTGCCAGCAGTCAGACAGTGAACACTGAAGCTTTCTTT. Translation: CASSQTVNTEAFF.

V and J are TRBV28 and TRBJ1-5, with D uncertain. V shed 8 bases and J shed 6 bases, with 23 bases lying between them. The CDR3 consists of 16 residues. Germline-derived CDR1 and CDR2 are MDHEN and SYDVKM. CDR3 nucleotide sequence: TGTGCCAGCCCTCCGGCTGCGGAGCAGGAGGGTCAGCCCCAGCATTTT. It translates to CASPPAAEQEGQPQHF.

The rearrangement uses TRBV7-2 and TRBJ1-4; TRBD1 matches at 7 bases. V gave up 1 base and J gave up 8 bases; unmatched junction bases: 7. The CDR3 consists of 15 residues. Germline lookup yields CDR1 SGHTA and CDR2 FQGNSA. CDR3 amino acids: CASSLDGRGIEKLFF. CDR3 coding DNA: TGTGCCAGCAGCTTAGATGGCAGGGGGATCGAAAAACTGTTTTTT. The full variable domain, rest sourced from reference TRBV7-2 and TRBJ1-4, is GAGVSQSPSNKVTEKGKDVELRCDPISGHTALYWYRQSLGQGLEFLIYFQGNSAPDKSGLPSDRFSAERTGGSVSTLTIQRTQQEDSAVYLCASSLDGRGIEKLFFGSGTQLSVL.

This clonotype has only a few counts. The CDR3 DNA is TGTGCCACCAAGACAGGCCGACTCACAGATACGCAGTATTTT. Protein: CATKTGRLTDTQYF. The chain uses TRBV6-2 or TRBV6-3 and TRBJ2-3; maybe TRBD1 (6 bases). Germline V gene lookup returns CDR1 MNHEY and CDR2 SVGEGT. V was trimmed by 10 bases and J by 2 bases, leaving 16 bases between them. The CDR3 is 14 residues long.

V and J are TRBV20-1 and TRBJ2-3; 8 nucleotides line up with TRBD2. The V gene's germline CDR1 is DFQATT and CDR2 SNEGSKA (reference sequence). The V gene end was trimmed by 3 bases and the J gene end by 2 bases; junction bases not matched to a gene: 7. This CDR3 has 15 amino acids. CDR3 nucleotide sequence: TGCAGTGCTAGGACCCGGGGGGGACACACAGATACGCAGTATTTT. This gives the protein CSARTRGGHTDTQYF.

This clonotype was detected once. The V and J genes are TRBV5-6 and TRBJ1-2; D uncertain. Trimming left V 4 bases short and J 3 bases short, with 10 bases between. This CDR3 is 13 amino acids long. In germline, CDR1 is SGHDT, CDR2 YYEEEE. DNA for the CDR3: TGTGCCAGCAGCATACAGAGACACTATGGCTACACCTTC. This gives the protein CASSIQRHYGYTF.

The rearrangement joins TRBV20-1 to TRBJ2-3; unclear D gene. The CDR3 has 13 amino acids. CDR1 and CDR2 from the germline V gene are DFQATT and SNEGSKA (reference sequence). V was shortened by 0 bases and J by 5 bases, with 9 bases between the two germline ends. CDR3 DNA: TGCAGTGCTAGAGATCCGGGTAGAGATACGCAGTATTTT. Its translation: CSARDPGRDTQYF.

At least ten counts were recorded for this clonotype. This chain uses TRBV7-2 with TRBJ2-5; 13 positions match TRBD2. The V segment lost 5 bases and the J segment 2 bases; nucleotides outside the gene matches: 11. Germline V gene data show CDR1 as SGHTA and CDR2 as FQGNSA. This CDR3 is built from 18 residues. The CDR3 protein is CASSLHVAGLAGQETQYF. DNA of the CDR3: TGTGCCAGCAGCCTTCACGTAGCGGGACTAGCGGGGCAAGAGACCCAGTACTTC.

Details on this clonotype: This may be a read error: a much more frequent sequence differs by one nucleotide. CDR3 in amino acids: CAGAPRGPSYEQYF. The CDR3 DNA sequence: TGTGCCGGCGCACCACGGGGCCCCTCCTACGAGCAGTACTTC. The rearrangement joins TRBV13 to TRBJ2-7; D could derive from TRBD1 or TRBD2 (5 bases each). The CDR3 runs 14 residues. Looked up from germline, CDR1 is PRHDT and CDR2 is FYEKMQ (reference sequence). Trimming pared 11 bases from V and 0 bases from J, leaving 17 bases between.

J is TRBJ1-6 and V is TRBV18; D remains unclear. This CDR3 is 13 amino acids long. In germline, CDR1 is KGHSH, CDR2 LQKENI. The V and J ends lost 3 bases and 9 bases respectively, with 9 bases between them. In DNA, the CDR3 is TGTGCCAGCTCACCGAGGGAGAGTTCACCCCTCCACTTT. Translation: CASSPRESSPLHF.

As regards this clonotype: It may be a read error: a sequence one base away is much more abundant. The chain carries TRBV6-1 and TRBJ2-5; D remains ambiguous. Between the trimmed V and J ends, which lost 6 bases and 5 bases, there was a span of 13 bases. The germline V gene has CDR1 MNHNS and CDR2 SASEGT. The CDR3 length is 13 residues. The CDR3 spells CASRDSPVETQYF. DNA for the CDR3: TGTGCCAGCAGAGACTCCCCGGTCGAGACCCAGTACTTC.

The V call is TRBV7-2, the J call TRBJ2-1; D not certain. Germline-derived CDR1 and CDR2 are SGHTA and FQGNSA. Trimming left V 6 bases short and J 3 bases short, with 15 bases between. The CDR3 has 15 residues. CDR3 nucleotides: TGTGCCAGCAGGTTCGTGGGCCCGAGCTACAATGAGCAGTTCTTC. Amino acid sequence: CASRFVGPSYNEQFF.

V gene TRBV18 combines with J gene TRBJ2-1, with a weak D call TRBD1 (6 bases). Per the germline V gene, CDR1 is KGHSH and CDR2 is LQKENI. Trimming stripped 5 bases from V and 7 bases from J, with 18 bases between. The CDR3 contains 15 residues. The DNA for the CDR3 is TGTGCCAGCTCAGCAGGGGTTTCAGATTCGAATGAGCAGTTCTTC. Translated, it gives CASSAGVSDSNEQFF.

This clonotype has more than one count but fewer than ten. The gene calls are TRBV29-1 and TRBJ1-2, with 7 nucleotides matching TRBD1. After removal of 6 bases from V and 9 bases from J, the junction contained 16 bases not matched to a gene. CDR3 size: 14 residues. In germline, CDR1 is SQVTM, CDR2 ANQGSEA. The CDR3 DNA is TGCAGCGTCCGCGGGGAGGGGGCTCAGACAAGCTACACCTTC. Translated: CSVRGEGAQTSYTF.

The rearrangement uses TRBV7-2 and TRBJ2-1; weak D call: TRBD2 (6 bases). The CDR3 spans 12 residues. Trimming left V 0 bases short and J 10 bases short, with 7 bases between. Germline V gives CDR1 SGHTA, CDR2 FQGNSA. For the CDR3, the DNA is TGTGCCAGCAGCTTAGCGGACTACGAGCAGTTCTTC. It specifies CASSLADYEQFF.

The sample holds a few counts of this clonotype. The chain uses TRBV6-2 or TRBV6-3 and TRBJ2-1; 8 bases agree with TRBD2. Germline values: CDR1 MNHEY, CDR2 SVGEGT. The CDR3 covers 14 residues. The V and J ends lost 6 bases and 8 bases, in that order; junction bases with no gene match: 9. The CDR3 loop is CASSLGGASHEQFF. In nucleotides, the CDR3 is TGTGCCAGCAGCCTCGGGGGGGCGTCCCATGAGCAGTTCTTC.

The V gene is TRBV27, the J gene TRBJ2-2, with a tentative D call TRBD2 (6 bases). The CDR3 contains 17 residues. The germline gives CDR1 MNHEY, CDR2 SMNVEV (reference sequence). The V end was cut by 3 bases, the J end by 0 bases, with 14 bases between. The CDR3 sequence: CASSFYPSEANTGELFF. DNA of the CDR3: TGTGCCAGCAGTTTTTACCCTAGCGAAGCGAACACCGGGGAGCTGTTTTTT.

The table lists this clonotype with many counts. CDR3 in amino acids: CSVGAVGDYNEQFF. As DNA, the CDR3 is TGCAGCGTCGGGGCCGTTGGGGACTACAATGAGCAGTTCTTC. The chain employs TRBV29-1 and TRBJ2-1; D possibly matches TRBD1 or TRBD2 (5 bases each). Germline V gene lookup returns CDR1 SQVTM and CDR2 ANQGSEA. The V end was cut by 6 bases, the J end by 3 bases, with 15 bases between. This CDR3 has 14 residues.

The chain couples TRBV21-1 to TRBJ1-2; TRBD1 reflects the table's D call only, with no check against the DNA. TRBV21-1 constitutes a pseudogene. This CDR3 has 15 residues. The CDR3 nucleotides are TGTGCCAGCAGCATGCACAGGGTAGGAGTATGCGGCTACACCTTC. Residues: CASSMHRVGVCGYTF.

The chain couples TRBV6-2 or TRBV6-3 to TRBJ2-3; 7 bases match TRBD2. The CDR3 sequence is 15 residues long. Germline V gene sequence: CDR1 MNHEY, CDR2 SVGEGT. With V trimmed by 7 bases and J by 0 bases, 7 bases remained unmatched. The CDR3 is CASNPSGASTDTQYF. The CDR3 DNA sequence: TGTGCCAGCAACCCTAGCGGAGCTAGCACAGATACGCAGTATTTT.